This T cell receptor beta chain was sequenced during a study of glioma-infiltrating T cells. Study-wide findings and caveats: Only very few CDR3 sequences appeared in both tissue and blood. Tissue-blood divergence was below expectation in non-neoplastic patients, above in gliomas.

In this sample, this clonotype turned up a few times. The antigen is not known. Using RNA template, CDR3s of TCR alpha and beta were amplified with iRepertoire arm-PCR. TCRdb redid the calling of the multiplex PCR reads with MiXCR, one entry per CDR3 protein. The sample includes tens of thousands of distinct CDR3 sequences, less than 30% of them seen just once. Trimming cost V 9 bases and J 0 bases, with 12 bases left between them. The CDR3 length is 14 residues. Germline assignment: CDR1 LNHDA and CDR2 SQIVND (reference sequence). This sequence was found in a human donor with low-grade glioma or glioblastoma, undergoing nonglioma brain surgery, or in good health (not recorded which). The specimen was glioma tissue, nonneoplastic brain tissue, or PBMCs (not recorded which). The V gene is TRBV19, the J gene TRBJ2-1, with a tentative D call TRBD2 (6 bases). The CDR3 DNA reads as TGTGCCAGCATTAGCGGAAACTCCTACAATGAGCAGTTCTTC. This sequence encodes CASISGNSYNEQFF.